The rows below give T cell receptor beta chains drawn from one sample of a study of human thymus T cells. Clones were read by immunoSEQ multiplex PCR, and TCRdb kept only the in-frame ones, dropping some. Of roughly 130,000 clones listed, about 94% were seen once; the top ten hold roughly 0.024%. The source material was thymus tissue. These receptors all stem from a boy younger than two with a congenital heart defect but otherwise immunologically healthy. CDR3s include the opening cysteine and the closing phenylalanine or tryptophan. The D gene is left open where the match is weak. Only part of the rows carry a size: once, few, many, or a class if the clone is expanded.

J gene: TRBJ2-1; V gene: TRBV9; clone size: once; D gene: TRBD2; CDR3 protein: CASSVGGSSGLPPYNEQFF; CDR3 DNA: TGTGCCAGCAGCGTAGGGGGGTCTAGCGGACTCCCCCCCTACAATGAGCAGTTCTTC
J gene: TRBJ2-1; V gene: TRBV5-1; clone size: NA; D gene: TRBD2; CDR3 protein: CASSSGTSGAYDEQFF; CDR3 DNA: TGCGCCAGCAGCTCGGGGACTAGTGGGGCCTATGATGAGCAGTTCTTC
J gene: TRBJ1-1; V gene: TRBV5-1; clone size: NA; D gene: TRBD1; CDR3 protein: CASSLGTGVTEAFF; CDR3 DNA: TGCGCCAGCAGCTTGGGGACAGGGGTTACTGAAGCTTTCTTT
J gene: TRBJ1-1; V gene: TRBV29-1; clone size: NA; D gene: NA; CDR3 protein: CSVVRNRMNTEAFF; CDR3 DNA: TGCAGCGTTGTACGTAACCGAATGAACACTGAAGCTTTCTTT
J gene: TRBJ2-5; V gene: TRBV9; clone size: NA; D gene: TRBD1; CDR3 protein: CASSVGDRGKETQYF; CDR3 DNA: TGTGCCAGCAGCGTAGGGGACAGGGGGAAAGAGACCCAGTACTTC
J gene: TRBJ2-2; V gene: TRBV7-9; clone size: NA; D gene: NA; CDR3 protein: CASSDSAGLGTGELFF; CDR3 DNA: TGTGCCAGCAGCGATAGCGCGGGATTAGGGACCGGGGAGCTGTTTTTT
J gene: TRBJ2-3; V gene: TRBV7-9; clone size: NA; D gene: NA; CDR3 protein: CAIIPDNRTDTQYF; CDR3 DNA: TGTGCCATCATTCCGGACAACCGCACAGATACGCAGTATTTT
J gene: TRBJ1-2; V gene: TRBV19; clone size: NA; D gene: NA; CDR3 protein: CASSMGNGIGSRRSYGYTF; CDR3 DNA: TGTGCCAGTAGTATGGGGAATGGAATAGGCTCCCGACGGTCCTATGGCTACACCTTC
J gene: TRBJ2-5; V gene: TRBV6-6; clone size: NA; D gene: NA; CDR3 protein: CASSYLSGPERTQYF; CDR3 DNA: TGTGCCAGCAGTTACCTCTCCGGGCCCGAGAGGACCCAGTACTTC
J gene: TRBJ1-4; V gene: TRBV10-3; clone size: NA; D gene: NA; CDR3 protein: CAISDKERAGEKLFF; CDR3 DNA: TGTGCCATCAGTGATAAGGAGAGGGCGGGTGAAAAACTGTTTTTT
J gene: TRBJ1-4; V gene: TRBV30; clone size: NA; D gene: NA; CDR3 protein: CAWMDSPNEKLFF; CDR3 DNA: TGTGCCTGGATGGATTCCCCTAATGAAAAACTGTTTTTT
J gene: TRBJ1-3; V gene: TRBV10-3; clone size: NA; D gene: NA; CDR3 protein: CAIRGKFSGNTIYF; CDR3 DNA: TGTGCCATCAGAGGCAAGTTCTCTGGAAACACCATATATTTT
J gene: TRBJ1-5; V gene: TRBV6-1; clone size: NA; D gene: TRBD1; CDR3 protein: CATTGGGNQPQHF; CDR3 DNA: TGTGCCACCACAGGGGGAGGCAATCAGCCCCAGCATTTT
J gene: TRBJ2-5; V gene: TRBV11-2; clone size: NA; D gene: NA; CDR3 protein: CASSPILGGVWETQYF; CDR3 DNA: TGTGCCAGCAGCCCGATTCTGGGGGGCGTTTGGGAGACCCAGTACTTC
J gene: TRBJ2-7; V gene: TRBV27; clone size: NA; D gene: NA; CDR3 protein: CASSLHRILSRGGKGNEQYF; CDR3 DNA: TGTGCCAGCAGTTTACATCGCATCCTGTCCAGGGGGGGGAAAGGGAACGAGCAGTACTTC
J gene: TRBJ2-7; V gene: TRBV28; clone size: once; D gene: NA; CDR3 protein: CASSLSGVSYEQYF; CDR3 DNA: TGTGCCAGCAGTTTATCGGGGGTCTCCTACGAGCAGTACTTC
J gene: TRBJ1-1; V gene: TRBV2; clone size: NA; D gene: NA; CDR3 protein: CASRATVNTEAFF; CDR3 DNA: TGTGCCAGCAGAGCGACAGTGAACACTGAAGCTTTCTTT
J gene: TRBJ2-5; V gene: TRBV4-3; clone size: NA; D gene: NA; CDR3 protein: CASSQTRRGYLPGLEETQYF; CDR3 DNA: TGCGCCAGCAGCCAAACCAGGAGGGGATACCTTCCGGGCCTAGAAGAGACCCAGTACTTC